This TCR beta chain was captured in a study of cytomegalovirus exposure and HLA in healthy donors. V trimming: 5 bases; J trimming: 9 bases; junction bases outside the gene matches: 6. This CDR3 is built from 13 residues. The germline gives CDR1 SGHNT, CDR2 YENEEA. The primer mix had 60 Vbeta and 13 Jbeta primers. The table came from immunoSEQ multiplex PCR; TCRdb's copy has only in-frame clones and leaves some out. The table lists 85,000 to 100,000 clones, roughly 60% of them singletons. V and J are TRBV11-3 and TRBJ2-1, with 8 bases aligning to TRBD2. The sequenced sample consisted of PBMCs. The receptor's source is a human donor in good health. The CDR3 here is CASSAGGDGEQFF. DNA of the CDR3: TGTGCCAGCAGCGCGGGGGGAGACGGTGAGCAGTTCTTC.